Listed here are 27 T cell receptor beta chains from one sample, sequenced in a study of post-analysis software for immune sequencing data. These TCRs' antigens remain unknown. Findings of the study overall: Patients showed TRBV5-6, TRBV5-1 and TRBV20-1 among four to six TRBV segments more frequent than in controls.

Presence of unique molecular identifiers characterized the TCR beta cDNA libraries. From the PCR reads, TCRdb called clonotypes with MiXCR, one entry per CDR3 protein. The sample consists of approximately 460,000 distinct CDR3 sequences, roughly 45% of them appearing once. The sequenced sample was blood. The receptor source for this set is a girl aged 5-17 years with multiple sclerosis.

The J gene is TRBJ2-7, the V gene TRBV29-1; 9 bases map to TRBD1. This CDR3 has 12 residues. Losses at the gene ends were 7 bases for V and 5 bases for J; bases not matched to a gene: 6. The germline V gene has CDR1 SQVTM and CDR2 ANQGSEA. The CDR3 reads CSARDRANEQYF. CDR3 DNA sequence: TGCAGCGCCCGGGACAGGGCGAACGAGCAGTACTTC.

V gene TRBV12-3 or TRBV12-4 combines with J gene TRBJ1-1; unclear D gene. This CDR3 spans 12 amino acids. The V gene lost 4 bases and the J gene lost 5 bases, with 8 bases spanning the gap. The CDR3 here is CASSYLGTEAFF. CDR3 bases: TGTGCCAGCAGTTACTTAGGGACTGAAGCTTTCTTT.

Only a few counts were recorded for this clonotype. The chain couples TRBV7-9 to TRBJ1-3; TRBD1 agrees at 8 bases. Germline lookup yields CDR1 SEHNR and CDR2 FQNEAQ (reference sequence). The CDR3 contains 15 residues. The ends lost 4 bases at V and 0 bases at J; junction bases unmatched: 2. CDR3 bases: TGTGCCAGCAGCTCAGGGGGCCGCTCTGGAAACACCATATATTTT. It specifies CASSSGGRSGNTIYF.

The chain has TRBV20-1 and TRBJ2-7, with 10 bases aligning to TRBD2. Germline V CDR1 and CDR2: DFQATT, SNEGSKA (reference sequence). Germline trimming cut 6 bases from V and 0 bases from J; bases unmatched to any gene: 5. CDR3 length: 14 amino acids. CDR3 amino acids: CSATGLAISYEQYF. Here the CDR3 DNA reads TGCAGTGCAACGGGACTAGCGATCTCCTACGAGCAGTACTTC.

This chain links TRBV4-2 with TRBJ2-1; D is perhaps TRBD1 (6 bases). The V and J ends lost 2 bases and 7 bases respectively, with 9 bases between them. The CDR3 spans 13 residues. The germline V gene has CDR1 LGHNA and CDR2 YNFKEQ. The DNA of the CDR3 is TGTGCCAGCAGCCAACCCCAGGGGAATGAGCAGTTCTTC. This gives the protein CASSQPQGNEQFF.

The sample holds a few counts of this clonotype. This chain links TRBV5-1 with TRBJ2-3; 12 bases line up with TRBD2. Germline-derived CDR1 and CDR2 are SGHRS and YFSETQ. V shed 4 bases, J shed 3 bases, and the junction held 3 bases outside the gene matches. CDR3 length equals 15 residues. In DNA, the CDR3 is TGCGCCAGCAGCCGGACTAGCGGGATAACAGATACGCAGTATTTT. This gives the protein CASSRTSGITDTQYF. Full variable domain (outside the CDR3, taken from reference TRBV5-1 and TRBJ2-3): KAGVTQTPRYLIKTRGQQVTLSCSPISGHRSVSWYQQTPGQGLQFLFEYFSETQRNKGNFPGRFSGRQFSNSRSEMNVSTLELGDSALYLCASSRTSGITDTQYFGPGTRLTVL.

V and J are TRBV6-1 and TRBJ1-4, with 9 bases identical to TRBD1. Germline-derived CDR1 and CDR2 are MNHNS and SASEGT. This CDR3 spans 16 amino acids. The V gene end was trimmed by 6 bases and the J gene end by 6 bases; junction bases not matched to a gene: 11. The CDR3 sequence is CASRRTGTGFDEKLFF. In nucleotides, the CDR3 is TGTGCCAGCAGACGCACCGGGACAGGGTTTGATGAAAAACTGTTTTTT.

The DNA of the CDR3 is TGTGCCAGCAGCCCGACAGGCCTCGCCCAAGAGACCCAGTACTTC. The encoded protein is CASSPTGLAQETQYF. V and J are TRBV28 and TRBJ2-5; tentative D call: TRBD1 (6 bases). The CDR3 covers 15 residues. V was cut by 6 bases and J by 1 base, with 15 bases left in between. Germline CDR1 and CDR2: MDHEN and SYDVKM.

V and J are TRBV29-1 and TRBJ2-5; no firm D call. The V gene lost 7 bases and the J gene lost 11 bases, with 17 bases spanning the gap. From germline, CDR1 is SQVTM and CDR2 ANQGSEA. The CDR3 runs 11 residues. The CDR3 reads CSADLNNEQYF. In nucleotides, the CDR3 is TGCAGCGCCGACCTTAATAATGAGCAGTACTTC.

Here the CDR3 reads CASRLLAGLTDTQYF. CDR3 nucleotides: TGTGCCAGCCGCCTGCTAGCGGGACTCACAGATACGCAGTATTTT. The rearrangement links TRBV27 to TRBJ2-3; 9 nucleotides align to TRBD2. Trimming took 8 bases from V and 2 from J; bases not matched to a gene: 8. Germline V CDR1 and CDR2: MNHEY, SMNVEV (reference sequence). This CDR3 spans 15 amino acids.

The rearrangement joins TRBV7-3 to TRBJ2-2; no firm D call. Germline CDR1 reads SGHTA; CDR2 reads FQGTGA. The CDR3 extends over 14 amino acids. V lost 2 bases, J lost 5 bases, and 9 bases lay in between. CDR3 in DNA: TGTGCCAGCAGCTTAGGCAGCCGGACCGGGGAGCTGTTTTTT. It yields the protein CASSLGSRTGELFF. Drawing the rest from reference TRBV7-3 and TRBJ2-2, the complete variable domain is GAGVSQTPSNKVTEKGKYVELRCDPISGHTALYWYRQSLGQGPEFLIYFQGTGAADDSGLPNDRFFAVRPEGSVSTLKIQRTERGDSAVYLCASSLGSRTGELFFGEGSRLTVL.

The genes are TRBV20-1 and TRBJ2-1, with TRBD2 identical over 12 bases. The CDR3 extends over 15 amino acids. With V trimmed by 0 bases and J by 9 bases, 6 bases remained unmatched. Germline loops: CDR1 DFQATT, CDR2 SNEGSKA (reference sequence). DNA for the CDR3: TGCAGTGCTAGAGATAGACTAGCGGGAGTGATTGAGCAGTTCTTC. Protein: CSARDRLAGVIEQFF.

The V gene is TRBV9, the J gene TRBJ2-5; D is possibly TRBD2 (6 bases). The CDR3 consists of 16 residues. The V gene's germline CDR1 is SGDLS and CDR2 YYNGEE. Trimming shortened V by 4 bases and J by 5 bases, and 21 bases separated the two germline ends. CDR3 nucleotide sequence: TGTGCCAGCAGCAAGACCCCTACAGGAGGGCTGGAGACCCAGTACTTC. This translates into CASSKTPTGGLETQYF.

The chain has TRBV27 and TRBJ1-2, with a possible D match to TRBD1 (5 bases). The CDR3 sequence is 14 residues long. V shed 0 bases and J shed 1 base, with 6 bases lying between them. Germline-derived CDR1 and CDR2 are MNHEY and SMNVEV (reference sequence). CDR3 sequence (DNA): TGTGCCAGCAGTTTATCGGGGGGTAACTATGGCTACACCTTC. Translating it yields CASSLSGGNYGYTF.

This clonotype was picked up a small number of times. This rearrangement joins TRBV5-1 to TRBJ2-1, with D perhaps matching TRBD2 (5 bases). The CDR3 spans 15 residues. Looked up from germline, CDR1 is SGHRS and CDR2 is YFSETQ. V was pared by 7 bases and J by 3 bases, with 17 bases between. The CDR3 reads CASQKGLADYNEQFF. The CDR3, as DNA: TGCGCCAGCCAGAAAGGGCTAGCAGACTACAATGAGCAGTTCTTC. The full variable domain, its missing parts supplied by reference TRBV5-1 and TRBJ2-1, is KAGVTQTPRYLIKTRGQQVTLSCSPISGHRSVSWYQQTPGQGLQFLFEYFSETQRNKGNFPGRFSGRQFSNSRSEMNVSTLELGDSALYLCASQKGLADYNEQFFGPGTRLTVL.

This clonotype came up a few times. The rearrangement joins TRBV6-1 to TRBJ1-2, with unresolved D. The CDR3 totals 12 residues. Germline V gives CDR1 MNHNS, CDR2 SASEGT. V was shortened by 4 bases and J by 4 bases, with 7 bases between the two germline ends. CDR3 bases: TGTGCCAGCAGTGGGACCCCCTATGGCTACACCTTC. Translating gives CASSGTPYGYTF.

The chain is built from TRBV28 and TRBJ1-1, with no clear D. Germline assignment: CDR1 MDHEN and CDR2 SYDVKM. The CDR3 consists of 13 residues. The germline V and J ends were trimmed by 10 bases and 1 base, with 13 bases remaining between them. CDR3 residues: CATEAGTNTEAFF. The CDR3 DNA is TGTGCCACTGAAGCGGGAACGAACACTGAAGCTTTCTTT.

V gene TRBV13 combines with J gene TRBJ1-6; 7 nucleotides agree with TRBD1. V lost 3 bases and J lost 7; bases outside the gene matches: 3. The CDR3 covers 14 residues. Germline CDR1 is PRHDT and CDR2 is FYEKMQ (reference sequence). The CDR3 DNA follows: TGTGCCAGCAGCTTCGGGACAGCGAATTCACCCCTCCACTTT. This sequence encodes CASSFGTANSPLHF.

The rearrangement uses TRBV20-1 and TRBJ1-1; the D is unclear. V was cut by 4 bases and J by 8 bases, with 8 bases left in between. In germline, CDR1 is DFQATT, CDR2 SNEGSKA (reference sequence). The CDR3 extends over 10 amino acids. The CDR3 coding sequence is TGCAGTGCTACTTTCAGGGAAGCTTTCTTT. Amino acid sequence: CSATFREAFF.

The V and J genes are TRBV28 and TRBJ2-1; 10 bases match TRBD2. The germline CDR1 and CDR2 sequences are MDHEN and SYDVKM. The CDR3 length is 16 residues. Germline trimming cut 6 bases from V and 6 bases from J; bases unmatched to any gene: 11. CDR3 DNA sequence: TGTGCCAGCAGACTAAGGACTAGCGGATTCTCCAATGAGCAGTTCTTC. This gives the protein CASRLRTSGFSNEQFF.

The rearrangement joins TRBV15 to TRBJ2-2; D might be TRBD1 (6 bases). V was trimmed by 3 bases and J by 1 base, leaving 6 bases between them. Germline V gene sequence: CDR1 LNHNV, CDR2 YYDKDF (reference sequence). This CDR3 region has 14 residues. CDR3 in amino acids: CATSRDRNTGELFF. The CDR3 DNA sequence: TGTGCCACCAGCAGGGACAGGAACACCGGGGAGCTGTTTTTT. Together with reference TRBV15 and TRBJ2-2, the CDR3 gives the full variable domain: DAMVIQNPRYQVTQFGKPVTLSCSQTLNHNVMYWYQQKSSQAPKLLFHYYDKDFNNEADTPDNFQSRRPNTSFCFLDIRSPGLGDTAMYLCATSRDRNTGELFFGEGSRLTVL.

This clonotype was recorded many times. J is TRBJ2-3 and V is TRBV28; no clear D gene. Germline V gene sequence: CDR1 MDHEN, CDR2 SYDVKM. There are 13 residues in the CDR3. Trimming took 6 bases from V and 1 from J, leaving 8 bases between them. In DNA, the CDR3 is TGTGCCAGCAGCCTCCCGGGCACAGATACGCAGTATTTT. Protein sequence: CASSLPGTDTQYF.

Regarding this clonotype: This may be a read error: a much more frequent sequence differs by one nucleotide. The V and J genes are TRBV10-3 and TRBJ2-3, with 7 bases that match TRBD1. After removal of 6 bases from V and 1 base from J, the junction contained 7 bases not matched to a gene. Germline assignment: CDR1 ENHRY and CDR2 SYGVKD. The CDR3 is 15 amino acids. In DNA, the CDR3 is TGTGCCATCAGGACGACAGGGTCTGGCACAGATACGCAGTATTTT. Protein: CAIRTTGSGTDTQYF.

This clonotype was recorded a few times. The chain combines TRBV15 with TRBJ2-5, with 11 bases lining up with TRBD2. Germline V CDR1 and CDR2: LNHNV, YYDKDF (reference sequence). V was pared by 4 bases and J by 4 bases, with 5 bases of the junction left unmatched. The CDR3 is 15 amino acids. The CDR3 sequence is CATSNYLAGGETQYF. The CDR3 DNA follows: TGTGCCACCAGCAACTATCTAGCGGGAGGAGAGACCCAGTACTTC.

This clonotype was seen ten or more times. This chain joins TRBV7-9 and TRBJ1-1, with D perhaps matching TRBD1 (5 bases). Germline CDR1 and CDR2: SEHNR and FQNEAQ (reference sequence). V was pared by 6 bases and J by 1 base, with 9 bases between. The CDR3 is 13 amino acids. Written as DNA, the CDR3 is TGTGCCAGCAGTTTGGGGACGAACACTGAAGCTTTCTTT. This translates into CASSLGTNTEAFF.

This chain joins TRBV10-3 and TRBJ2-3; D ambiguous. In germline, CDR1 is ENHRY, CDR2 SYGVKD. Trimming left V 4 bases short and J 3 bases short, with 5 bases between. The CDR3 runs to 12 residues. CDR3 amino acids: CAISAVTDTQYF. DNA of the CDR3: TGTGCCATCAGTGCCGTGACAGATACGCAGTATTTT.

The rearrangement joins TRBV20-1 to TRBJ2-1; D ambiguous. Germline V gives CDR1 DFQATT, CDR2 SNEGSKA (reference sequence). The V gene lost 2 bases and the J gene lost 3 bases, with 17 bases spanning the gap. This CDR3 is 16 amino acids long. CDR3: CSARWSQRNIYNEQFF. The CDR3 nucleotides read TGCAGTGCTAGATGGTCCCAACGCAACATCTACAATGAGCAGTTCTTC.